This TCR beta chain is drawn from a study of OX40 agonist ivuxolimab in advanced cancers. Overall study context: Ivuxolimab, an agonistic anti-OX40 (CD134) antibody, was given to patients. All patients had ivuxolimab intravenously every 2 weeks at 0.01 to 10 mg/kg. Findings of the study overall: The average count of expanded clones was higher among CD8+ T cells than among CD4+. Clonal expansion from baseline to week 6 occurred in both CD4+ and CD8+ T cells.

The data were produced by immunoSEQ multiplex PCR, yet TCRdb's version contains in-frame clones alone and is incomplete. The sample lists tens of thousands of clones; roughly 80% were seen once. CDR1 and CDR2 from the germline V gene are KGHSH and LQKENI. The CDR3 length is 15 residues. The V gene end was trimmed by 4 bases and the J gene end by 11 bases; junction bases not matched to a gene: 9. Worth noting for this clone: Its specificity is not known.

The sequenced sample was CD4+ or CD8+ T cells sorted from blood, obtained in a trial of the OX40 agonist ivuxolimab. The TCR originated in an adult with an advanced solid tumor such as melanoma, head and neck, liver or kidney cancer. The chain carries TRBV18 and TRBJ1-6; 9 bases are shared with TRBD1. CDR3 amino acids: CASSRRDREAAPLHF. CDR3 sequence (DNA): TGTGCCAGCTCACGCCGGGACAGGGAAGCGGCACCCCTCCACTTT.